This T cell receptor (beta chain) was recorded in a study of blood T cell repertoires in COVID-19. On the study more broadly: Acute and convalescent COVID-19 specimens originated in the United States, Italy and Spain.

Method: immunoSEQ multiplex PCR; TCRdb's copy keeps in-frame clones and lacks some. The sample shows about 110,000 clones, just under 90% of them seen only once. The length of the CDR3 is 17 residues. Germline CDR1 and CDR2: SGHNT and YYREEE (reference sequence). With V trimmed by 3 bases and J by 4 bases, 14 bases remained unmatched. The source is a human donor in a cohort sampled during active COVID-19. The chain joins TRBV5-4 to TRBJ2-3; 7 bases agree with TRBD1. The sample was peripheral blood. CDR3 in amino acids: CASSSTTTGLGADTQYF. DNA for the CDR3: TGTGCCAGCAGCTCCACAACGACAGGGTTGGGGGCAGATACGCAGTATTTT.